This is a list of T cell receptor beta chains from one sample in a study of blood T cell repertoires in COVID-19. Here immunoSEQ multiplex PCR was the method, and the copy in TCRdb shows in-frame clones only, minus some. Here the sample spans a few hundred thousand clones, around 85% being singletons. Sequences were obtained from peripheral blood. Every receptor here comes from a human donor with COVID-19, enrolled during active disease. The donor label of this sample is uncertain. Each CDR3 is given with its conserved first and last residue.

V: TRBV16; CDR3: CAALSPGTSNTEAFF
V: TRBV11-1; CDR3: CASSLDPTVRVAFF
V: TRBV2; CDR3: CASRPDSAPYEQYF
V: TRBV14; CDR3: CASSSTGIYGYTF
V: TRBV9; CDR3: CASSLGQGGDTQYF
V: TRBV18; CDR3: CASSPAGRNEQYF
V: TRBV29-1; CDR3: CSGREYYNEQFF
V: TRBV4-2; CDR3: CASSQEGDRPYEQYF
V: TRBV30; CDR3: CAWSPGLAQETQYF
V: TRBV19; CDR3: CASSPGDGQGTIYF
V: TRBV6-2/TRBV6-3; CDR3: CASSYSGTGAYNEQFF
V: TRBV3-1/TRBV3-2; CDR3: CASSQRDRGAFF
V: TRBV12-3/TRBV12-4; CDR3: CASSLNYNYGYTF
V: TRBV5-5; CDR3: CASSSQGDQPQHF
V: TRBV7-2; CDR3: CASSFGGREGSHHF
V: TRBV7-2; CDR3: CASSLFRGWTEAFF
V: TRBV6-6; CDR3: CASSSRLGSNTEAFF
V: TRBV28; CDR3: CASRQTGTNNQPQHF
V: TRBV19; CDR3: CASSILRQYYGYTF
V: TRBV7-3; CDR3: CASSLIGFGGRGTRNEQFF
V: TRBV6-5; CDR3: CASSTRGLVYEQYF
V: TRBV30; CDR3: CAWQTGGDSPLHF
V: TRBV24-1; CDR3: CATSDSQLAGARYNEQFF
V: TRBV27; CDR3: CASSSQGSDEQYF
V: TRBV9; CDR3: CASSPRGGTYEQYF
V: TRBV9; CDR3: CASSVDPGGEAEAFF
V: TRBV11-2; CDR3: CASSQGINTGELFF
V: TRBV3-1/TRBV3-2; CDR3: CASSQDGRDRGRHTEAFF
V: TRBV6-2/TRBV6-3; CDR3: CASSYSGQGKTEAFF
V: TRBV5-6; CDR3: CASSRPATGGNTIYF
V: TRBV28; CDR3: CASSFQGVREKLFF
V: TRBV20-1; CDR3: CSASPGFGTQYF
V: TRBV11-3; CDR3: CASSSTTGTTLVF
V: TRBV18; CDR3: CASSPPDRVNTEAFF
V: TRBV10-3; CDR3: CAISRASGIFGELFF
V: TRBV6-8; CDR3: CASISGQSYNEQFF
V: TRBV6-1; CDR3: CASSESGQPQHF
V: TRBV7-2; CDR3: CASSLGTGNYGYTF
V: TRBV7-9; CDR3: CASSLAVGKGGRSYNEQFF
V: TRBV5-1; CDR3: CASTPGRLASGTDTQYF
V: TRBV30; CDR3: CAWSRRGPYEQYF
V: TRBV15; CDR3: CATRLQQTNEKLFF
V: TRBV9; CDR3: CASSVGTGGSDEQYF
V: TRBV13; CDR3: CASSLGGIRNEKLFF
V: TRBV27; CDR3: CASRPGFSYNEQFF
V: TRBV5-1; CDR3: CASSLDVGSGSIDTQYF
V: TRBV5-1; CDR3: CASSLEAGIDEKLFF
V: TRBV19; CDR3: CASSRVGGVTGELFF
V: TRBV5-1; CDR3: CASSLGGSTRTDTQYF
V: TRBV19; CDR3: CASSWTSGLTGELFF
V: TRBV27; CDR3: CASKQTGRSPLHF
V: TRBV5-1; CDR3: CASSLEDRVPYEQYF
V: TRBV11-2; CDR3: CASSLEREVEQYF
V: TRBV4-2; CDR3: CASSPVYRGNTEAFF